A selection of T cell receptor beta chains follows, all from one sample in a study of T cell repertoires in cytomegalovirus infection. TCRdb ran MiXCR on the reads and lists one entry per CDR3 protein. The sample carries about 250,000 distinct CDR3 sequences, 15% to 20% recorded once. The sample comprised CD8+ T cells from PBMCs. These TCRs come from a human donor in good health (CMV status not recorded). Some clones in this sample may be carry-over from other donors' samples. The CDR3 runs from the conserved cysteine through the conserved F or W. Each record gives: J gene, V gene, D gene, clone size, CDR3 DNA, CDR3 protein. A D gene is named only where the DNA matches it firmly. For some rows the clone size is stated as once, few or many, or as a class when expanded; others skip it.

TRBJ2-7	TRBV29-1	NA	few	TGCAGCGTTGATGAGGGGGCGGGAGAGCAGTACTTC	CSVDEGAGEQYF
TRBJ2-3	TRBV2	TRBD1	few	TGTGCCAGCAGTGGATGGGACAGGAGCACAGATACGCAGTATTTT	CASSGWDRSTDTQYF
TRBJ2-2	TRBV4-2	NA	NA	TGTGCCAGCAGCCAAGAGATTTCCGGGGAGTATCACACCGGGGAGCTGTTTTTT	CASSQEISGEYHTGELFF
TRBJ2-7	TRBV7-9	NA	many	TGTGCCAGCCGCGCCGCGACAGGAGGCTACGAGCAGTACTTC	CASRAATGGYEQYF
TRBJ2-3	TRBV29-1	NA	NA	TGCAGCGTTCGGGAAACTAGCACAGATACGCAGTATTTT	CSVRETSTDTQYF
TRBJ2-5	TRBV6-5	NA	many	TGTGCCAGCAGTTTTGAGGGCCCCCAAGAGACCCAGTACTTC	CASSFEGPQETQYF
TRBJ1-5	TRBV7-2	NA	many	TGTGCCAGCAGCTTTCAACCACTGGGGGGAGAGCCCCAGCATTTT	CASSFQPLGGEPQHF
TRBJ1-1	TRBV4-2	TRBD1	few	TGTGCCAGCAGCCAGAAGACAGGGACAACTGAAGCTTTCTTT	CASSQKTGTTEAFF
TRBJ1-1	TRBV28	NA	many	TGTGCCAGCAGTTTAAGGGCAGGGGCTCGACCTACTGAAGCTTTCTTT	CASSLRAGARPTEAFF
TRBJ2-5	TRBV7-9	NA	many	TGTGCCACCGAGGAGGGCCAAGAGACCCAGTACTTC	CATEEGQETQYF
TRBJ2-1	TRBV7-9	NA	many	TGTGCCAGCAGCTTAGGGTCGTTGCCGGGGTTCTTC	CASSLGSLPGFF
TRBJ1-1	TRBV2	NA	many	TGTGCCAGCAGTCAGGGGCGGAGGACTGAAGCTTTCTTT	CASSQGRRTEAFF
TRBJ1-1	TRBV7-4	TRBD1	NA	TGTGCCAGCAGCCCTGACAGGGTCGGCACTGAAGCTTTCTTT	CASSPDRVGTEAFF
TRBJ1-5	TRBV6-2/TRBV6-3	NA	many	TGTGCCAGCAGTTACTCGATCTGGGATGGCAATCAGCCCCAGCATTTT	CASSYSIWDGNQPQHF
TRBJ2-1	TRBV7-6	NA	many	TGTGCCAGCAGCTTCACTTTTCCAGGGACGATTAACAATGAGCAGTTCTTC	CASSFTFPGTINNEQFF
TRBJ2-3	TRBV6-1	TRBD1	many	TGTGCCAGCACCACTCTGACAGGGTCCACAGATACGCAGTATTTT	CASTTLTGSTDTQYF
TRBJ1-1	TRBV28	TRBD1	NA	TGTGCCAGCAGCTACATACAGGGGCTGGACACTGAAGCTTTCTTT	CASSYIQGLDTEAFF
TRBJ2-5	TRBV29-1	TRBD2	NA	TGCAGCGTTGTGGGGACTAGCGGTGAAGAGACCCAGTACTTC	CSVVGTSGEETQYF
TRBJ2-7	TRBV27	NA	few	TGTGCCAGCAGTTTTGGGCGGAACGGGGAGCAGTACTTC	CASSFGRNGEQYF
TRBJ2-7	TRBV4-1	TRBD1	NA	TGCGCCAGCAGCCAAGGGGCTGAGGGGGCTGAAGACTCCTACGAGCAGTACTTC	CASSQGAEGAEDSYEQYF
TRBJ2-1	TRBV10-3	TRBD2	many	TGTGCCATCAGTGAAGGGACTAGAGACAATGAGCAGTTCTTC	CAISEGTRDNEQFF
TRBJ2-2	TRBV20-1	TRBD2	few	TGCAGTGCAACAACTAGCGGGGGGGCCTACACCGGGGAGCTGTTTTTT	CSATTSGGAYTGELFF
TRBJ1-2	TRBV4-2	NA	NA	TGTGCCAGCAGCCAAGAAGGCCGGCAGTCGGGCTATGGCTACACCTTC	CASSQEGRQSGYGYTF
TRBJ2-2	TRBV5-8	NA	few	TGTGCCAGCACCAAGACGCTGACGAACACCGGGGAGCTGTTTTTT	CASTKTLTNTGELFF
TRBJ1-1	TRBV4-2	TRBD1	NA	TGTGCCAGCAGCCACCGGGACAGATACACTGAAGCTTTCTTT	CASSHRDRYTEAFF
TRBJ1-6	TRBV5-1	NA	NA	TGCGCCAGCAGTACTACCGGGACTCAACTCCACTTT	CASSTTGTQLHF
TRBJ1-1	TRBV28	NA	NA	TGTGGGTCAACAGGGTCCAGCGGAGGCACTGAAGCTTTCTTT	CGSTGSSGGTEAFF
TRBJ1-1	TRBV5-6	NA	few	TGTGCCAGCAGCCCACAGCTGGGCACTGAAGCTTTCTTT	CASSPQLGTEAFF
TRBJ1-2	TRBV5-1	NA	many	TGCGCCAGCAGCTTGACGGAACTGGGCTATGGCTACACCTTC	CASSLTELGYGYTF
TRBJ2-1	TRBV7-6	TRBD2	few	TGTGCTAGCAGCTCTTCGACTAGCGGGGGGGCCGATCCCCCGATCTCCTACAATGAGCAGTTCTTC	CASSSSTSGGADPPISYNEQFF
TRBJ1-5	TRBV2	NA	NA	TGTGCCAGCAGTGACGGACGCCTCACCAATCAGCCCCAGCATTTT	CASSDGRLTNQPQHF
TRBJ1-5	TRBV7-8	TRBD1	NA	TGTGCCAGCAGCATAGGGACAGGGAAACTTCAGCCCCAGCATTTT	CASSIGTGKLQPQHF
TRBJ1-2	TRBV29-1	NA	few	TGCAGCGTTGTTGAGCAGGGCGACTATGGCTACACCTTC	CSVVEQGDYGYTF
TRBJ2-5	TRBV28	TRBD1	NA	TGTGCCAGCAGCCTCTCATTACCGGACAGGGAACAAGAGACCCAGTACTTC	CASSLSLPDREQETQYF